What follows are 3 T cell receptor beta chains derived from one specimen sequenced in a study of T cell changes during pregnancy in multiple sclerosis. Some clones are missing from TCRdb's copy, which holds only in-frame ones; the method was immunoSEQ multiplex PCR. The sample gives about 86,000 clones, 80% to 95% of which show up once; 1.5% to 2% is in the top ten. Sequenced material: peripheral blood, taken in the first trimester of pregnancy. The receptors stem from a female donor in good health, enrolled as a control in a pregnancy study.

The chain combines TRBV19 with TRBJ1-5; possible D gene TRBD1, 5 bases. This CDR3 has 15 residues. Trimming removed 3 bases from V and 3 bases from J, with 12 bases in between. Looked up from germline, CDR1 is LNHDA and CDR2 is SQIVND (reference sequence). The CDR3 here is CASSMLLGANQPQHF. In DNA form, the CDR3 reads TGTGCCAGTAGTATGCTGTTAGGGGCCAATCAGCCCCAGCATTTT.

This rearrangement joins TRBV7-2 to TRBJ2-2; 11 bases align to TRBD1. This CDR3 comprises 16 residues. V dropped 4 bases and J dropped 4; count of bases not matched to a gene: 5. In germline, CDR1 is SGHTA, CDR2 FQGNSA. CDR3 sequence (DNA): TGTGCCAGCAGCTACGGGACAGGGGGGCTCACCGGGGAGCTGTTTTTT. Protein sequence: CASSYGTGGLTGELFF.

The rearrangement uses TRBV4-3 and TRBJ2-5; 10 positions agree with TRBD2. J gave up 1 base and V 0 bases, and 2 bases lay outside the gene matches. This CDR3 comprises 16 residues. Germline assignment: CDR1 LGHNA and CDR2 YSLEER. This CDR3 reads CASSQDLAGGQETQYF. The CDR3 DNA follows: TGCGCCAGCAGCCAAGATTTAGCGGGGGGCCAAGAGACCCAGTACTTC.